This record covers a single TCR beta chain. These data belong to a study of blood T cell repertoires in COVID-19. Measured with immunoSEQ multiplex PCR; TCRdb has only the in-frame clones, and not every one. The sample records about 81,000 clones, 90% to 95% being singletons. CDR3 length equals 15 residues. Germline V gene sequence: CDR1 SGDLS, CDR2 YYNGEE. V lost 4 bases, J lost 1 base, and 8 bases stayed unmatched. The clonotype originates from a human donor with active COVID-19. The donor label of this sample is uncertain. V usage is TRBV9 and J usage is TRBJ2-7, with 7 nucleotides matching TRBD1. Input material: peripheral blood. The CDR3 is CASSPLRTGSYEQYF. The CDR3 nucleotides read TGTGCCAGCAGCCCCCTGAGGACAGGTTCCTACGAGCAGTACTTC.